A selection of T cell receptor beta chains follows, all from one sample in a study of blood T cell repertoires in COVID-19. Using immunoSEQ multiplex PCR, the repertoire was profiled, and TCRdb retains in-frame clones only, with some absent. The sample lists 130,000 to 150,000 clones, around 84% seen once, with roughly two fifths in the top ten. Sequencing was performed on peripheral blood. The receptors come from a human donor in a cohort sampled during active COVID-19. Each CDR3 is given with its conserved first and last residue. The D gene is left open where the match is weak. Only part of the rows carry a size: once, few, many, or a class if the clone is expanded.

j_call | v_call | d_call | clone_size | cdr3_nt | cdr3_aa
TRBJ2-5 | TRBV7-8 | . | . | TGTGCCAGCAGCCCCCGAGGGGAGACCCAGTACTTC | CASSPRGETQYF
TRBJ2-2 | TRBV5-1 | TRBD2 | . | TGCGCCAGCTTAGCGGGGACAACTAACACCGGGGAGCTGTTTTTT | CASLAGTTNTGELFF
TRBJ1-2 | TRBV6-6 | . | . | TGTGCCAGCAGTTCCGGAGGGACCCCGGGGGGCTACACCTTC | CASSSGGTPGGYTF
TRBJ1-2 | TRBV28 | . | . | TGTGCCAGCAGTCAGACAGCCTATGGCTACACCTTC | CASSQTAYGYTF
TRBJ1-2 | TRBV5-4 | . | few | TGTGCCAGCAGCTCAGGAAGCGGGGCGAGAGGCTACACCTTC | CASSSGSGARGYTF
TRBJ2-1 | TRBV25-1 | . | once | TGTGCCAGCAGTGAATATTTCGGGTCCTACAATGAGCAGTTCTTC | CASSEYFGSYNEQFF
TRBJ1-2 | TRBV3-1/TRBV3-2 | . | once | TGTGCCAGCAGCCAGGACATAGGGTATGGCTACACCTTC | CASSQDIGYGYTF
TRBJ1-1 | TRBV6-5 | . | . | TGTGCCAGCAGTTACTCGGTCACAGTGAACACTGAAGCTTTCTTT | CASSYSVTVNTEAFF
TRBJ1-2 | TRBV19 | . | . | TGTGCCAGTAGTGGGGCCTCATTTACCCGGTACACCTTC | CASSGASFTRYTF
TRBJ1-6 | TRBV4-3 | . | few | TGCGCCAGCAGCCAAGATGGGGGCAGCTTTAATTCACCCCTCCACTTT | CASSQDGGSFNSPLHF
TRBJ2-1 | TRBV13 | TRBD2 | . | TGTGCCAGCAGCCCCACCACTAGCGGGGAATACAATGAGCAGTTCTTC | CASSPTTSGEYNEQFF
TRBJ1-1 | TRBV3-1/TRBV3-2 | . | . | TGTGCCAGCAGGGGACCCGGGGGAGCTTTCTTT | CASRGPGGAFF
TRBJ2-3 | TRBV9 | . | . | TGTGCCAGCAGCGTAGGAGCCAGCACAGATACGCAGTATTTT | CASSVGASTDTQYF
TRBJ2-4 | TRBV4-1 | . | . | TGCGCCAGCAGCCACCCCGCCGGGGACATTCAGTACTTC | CASSHPAGDIQYF
TRBJ2-4 | TRBV19 | . | . | TGTGCCAGCCAAACAAAGAAAAACATTCAGTACTTC | CASQTKKNIQYF
TRBJ1-2 | TRBV7-9 | TRBD1 | . | TGTGCCAGCAGCGCCCGGGACAGGGGGCTGGACTATGGCTACACCTTC | CASSARDRGLDYGYTF
TRBJ2-6 | TRBV4-1 | . | . | TGCGCCAGCAGCCGATCCACCCCGACAGGCGGTGGGGCCAACGTCCTGACTTTC | CASSRSTPTGGGANVLTF
TRBJ1-5 | TRBV29-1 | . | . | TGCAGCGTTGTAACAGGGAGTAGTCAGCCCCAGCATTTT | CSVVTGSSQPQHF
TRBJ1-5 | TRBV19 | . | . | TGTGCCAGTAGTATTTGGGGGCAGAATCAGCCCCAGCATTTT | CASSIWGQNQPQHF
TRBJ1-5 | TRBV15 | TRBD1 | . | TGTGCCACCAGCACGGGACAGGGTAGCAATCAGCCCCAGCATTTT | CATSTGQGSNQPQHF
TRBJ1-2 | TRBV6-5 | . | . | TGTGCCAGCAGTTCCTCACCTCGATTGGCCTATGGCTACACCTTC | CASSSSPRLAYGYTF